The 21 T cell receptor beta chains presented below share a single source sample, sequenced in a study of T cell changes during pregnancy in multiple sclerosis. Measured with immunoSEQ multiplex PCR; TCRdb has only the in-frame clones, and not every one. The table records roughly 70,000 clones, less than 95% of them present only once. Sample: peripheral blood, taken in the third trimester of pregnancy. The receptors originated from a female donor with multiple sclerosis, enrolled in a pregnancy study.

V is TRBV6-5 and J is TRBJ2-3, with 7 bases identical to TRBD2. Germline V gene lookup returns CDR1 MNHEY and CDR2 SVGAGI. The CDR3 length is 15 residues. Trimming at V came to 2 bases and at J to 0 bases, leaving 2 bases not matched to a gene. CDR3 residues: CASSYASGSTDTQYF. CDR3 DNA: TGTGCCAGCAGTTACGCTAGCGGCAGCACAGATACGCAGTATTTT.

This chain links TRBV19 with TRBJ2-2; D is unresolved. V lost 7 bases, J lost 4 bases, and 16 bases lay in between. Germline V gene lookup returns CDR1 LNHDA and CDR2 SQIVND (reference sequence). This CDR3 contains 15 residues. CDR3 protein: CASTTRWQITGELFF. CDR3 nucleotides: TGTGCCAGTACCACCCGTTGGCAGATCACCGGGGAGCTGTTTTTT. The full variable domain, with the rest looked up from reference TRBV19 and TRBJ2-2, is DGGITQSPKYLFRKEGQNVTLSCEQNLNHDAMYWYRQDPGQGLRLIYYSQIVNDFQKGDIAEGYSVSREKKESFPLTVTSAQKNPTAFYLCASTTRWQITGELFFGEGSRLTVL.

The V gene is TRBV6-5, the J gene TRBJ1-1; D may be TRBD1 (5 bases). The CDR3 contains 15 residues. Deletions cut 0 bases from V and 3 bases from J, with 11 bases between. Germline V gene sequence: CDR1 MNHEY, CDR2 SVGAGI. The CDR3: CASSYSPAGYTEAFF. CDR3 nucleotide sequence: TGTGCCAGCAGTTACTCCCCCGCAGGGTACACTGAAGCTTTCTTT.

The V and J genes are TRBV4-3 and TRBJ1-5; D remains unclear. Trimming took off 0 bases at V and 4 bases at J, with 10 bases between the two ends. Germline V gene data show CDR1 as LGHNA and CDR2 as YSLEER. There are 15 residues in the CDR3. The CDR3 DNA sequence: TGCGCCAGCAGCCAAGAAAAGTTTAGTAATCAGCCCCAGCATTTT. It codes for CASSQEKFSNQPQHF.

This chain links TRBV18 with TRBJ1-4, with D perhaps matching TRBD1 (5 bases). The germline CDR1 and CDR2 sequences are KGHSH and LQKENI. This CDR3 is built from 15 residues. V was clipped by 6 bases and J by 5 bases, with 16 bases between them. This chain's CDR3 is CASSPRGGRNEKLFF. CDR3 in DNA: TGTGCCAGCTCCCCCCGGGGGGGAAGAAATGAAAAACTGTTTTTT. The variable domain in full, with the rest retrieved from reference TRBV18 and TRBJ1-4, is NAGVMQNPRHLVRRRGQEARLRCSPMKGHSHVYWYRQLPEEGLKFMVYLQKENIIDESGMPKERFSAEFPKEGPSILRIQQVVRGDSAAYFCASSPRGGRNEKLFFGSGTQLSVL.

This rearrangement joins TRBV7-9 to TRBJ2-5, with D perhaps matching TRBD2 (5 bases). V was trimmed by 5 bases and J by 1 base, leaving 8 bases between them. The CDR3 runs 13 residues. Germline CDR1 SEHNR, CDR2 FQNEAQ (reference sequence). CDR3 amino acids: CASSRESQETQYF. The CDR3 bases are TGTGCCAGCAGCCGGGAATCCCAAGAGACCCAGTACTTC.

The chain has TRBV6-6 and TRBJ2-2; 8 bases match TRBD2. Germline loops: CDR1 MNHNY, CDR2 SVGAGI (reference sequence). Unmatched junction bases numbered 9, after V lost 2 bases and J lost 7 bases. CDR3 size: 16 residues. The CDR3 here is CASSYPGGPSIGELFF. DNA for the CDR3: TGTGCCAGCAGTTACCCGGGAGGGCCTTCCATCGGGGAGCTGTTTTTT.

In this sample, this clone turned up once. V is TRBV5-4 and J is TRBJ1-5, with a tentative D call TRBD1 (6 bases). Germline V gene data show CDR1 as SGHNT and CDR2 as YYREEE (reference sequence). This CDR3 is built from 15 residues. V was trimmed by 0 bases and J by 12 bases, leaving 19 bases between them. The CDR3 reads CASSLGGTAGVRQHF. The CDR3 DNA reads TGTGCCAGCAGCTTGGGAGGGACCGCAGGGGTTCGCCAGCATTTT. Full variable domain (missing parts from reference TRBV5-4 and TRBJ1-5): ETGVTQSPTHLIKTRGQQVTLRCSSQSGHNTVSWYQQALGQGPQFIFQYYREEENGRGNFPPRFSGLQFPNYSSELNVNALELDDSALYLCASSLGGTAGVRQHFGDGTRLSIL.

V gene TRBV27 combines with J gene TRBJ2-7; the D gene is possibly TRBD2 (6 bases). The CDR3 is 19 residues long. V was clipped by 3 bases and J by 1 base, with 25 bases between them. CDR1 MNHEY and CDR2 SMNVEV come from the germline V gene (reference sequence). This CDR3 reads CASSFTASRVGSWSYEQYF. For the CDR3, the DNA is TGTGCCAGCAGTTTCACCGCGAGTAGGGTCGGGAGTTGGTCCTACGAGCAGTACTTC.

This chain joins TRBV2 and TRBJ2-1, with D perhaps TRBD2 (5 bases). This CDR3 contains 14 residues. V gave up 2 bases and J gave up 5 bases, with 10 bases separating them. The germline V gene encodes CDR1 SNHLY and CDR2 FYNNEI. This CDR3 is CASSEILENNEQFF. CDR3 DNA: TGTGCCAGCAGTGAAATACTAGAAAACAATGAGCAGTTCTTC.

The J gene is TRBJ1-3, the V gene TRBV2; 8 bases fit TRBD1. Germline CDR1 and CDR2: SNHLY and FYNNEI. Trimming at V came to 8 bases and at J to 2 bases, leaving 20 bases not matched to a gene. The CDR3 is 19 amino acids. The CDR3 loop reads CASRLKGTGQGVAGNTIYF. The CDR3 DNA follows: TGTGCCAGCCGCTTAAAAGGGACCGGACAGGGCGTAGCTGGAAACACCATATATTTT.

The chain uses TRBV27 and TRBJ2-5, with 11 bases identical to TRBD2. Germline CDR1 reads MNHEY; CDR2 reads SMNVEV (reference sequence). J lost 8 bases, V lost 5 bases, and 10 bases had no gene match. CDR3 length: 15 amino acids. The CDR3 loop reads CASSPVTSGAETQYF. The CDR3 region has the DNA TGTGCCAGCAGTCCCGTGACTAGCGGGGCTGAAACCCAGTACTTC.

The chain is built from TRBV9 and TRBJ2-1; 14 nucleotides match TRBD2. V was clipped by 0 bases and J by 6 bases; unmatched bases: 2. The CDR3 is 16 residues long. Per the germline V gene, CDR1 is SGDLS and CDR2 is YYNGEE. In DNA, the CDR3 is TGTGCCAGCAGCGTAGGTGGACTAGCGGGGGGCAATGAGCAGTTCTTC. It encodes CASSVGGLAGGNEQFF.

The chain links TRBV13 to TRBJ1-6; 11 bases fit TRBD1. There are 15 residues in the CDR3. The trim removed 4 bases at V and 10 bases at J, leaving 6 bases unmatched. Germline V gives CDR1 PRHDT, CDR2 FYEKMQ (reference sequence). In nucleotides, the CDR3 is TGTGCCAGCAGCTCCGGACAGGGGGCGGGATCACCCCTCCACTTT. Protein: CASSSGQGAGSPLHF.

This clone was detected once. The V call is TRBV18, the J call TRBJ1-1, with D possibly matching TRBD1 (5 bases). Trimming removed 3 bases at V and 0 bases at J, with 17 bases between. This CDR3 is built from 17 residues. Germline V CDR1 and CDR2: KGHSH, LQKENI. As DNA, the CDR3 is TGTGCCAGCTCACCCCAGGGTGGCGGGAATCTGAACACTGAAGCTTTCTTT. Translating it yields CASSPQGGGNLNTEAFF.

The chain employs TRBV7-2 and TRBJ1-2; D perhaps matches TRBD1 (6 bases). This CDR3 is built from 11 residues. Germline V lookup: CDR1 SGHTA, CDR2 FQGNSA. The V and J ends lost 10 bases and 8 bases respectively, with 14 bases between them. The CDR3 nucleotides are TGTGCCACCTGGGGGCGGCACGGCTACACCTTC. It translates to CATWGRHGYTF.

The CDR3 protein is CASSMILNWNYGYTF. CDR3 in DNA: TGTGCCAGTAGTATGATCCTGAACTGGAACTATGGCTACACCTTC. V and J are TRBV19 and TRBJ1-2; no clear D. V was shortened by 3 bases and J by 2 bases, with 13 bases between the two germline ends. Looked up from germline, CDR1 is LNHDA and CDR2 is SQIVND (reference sequence). The CDR3 has 15 residues. The whole variable domain, remainder taken from reference TRBV19 and TRBJ1-2, is DGGITQSPKYLFRKEGQNVTLSCEQNLNHDAMYWYRQDPGQGLRLIYYSQIVNDFQKGDIAEGYSVSREKKESFPLTVTSAQKNPTAFYLCASSMILNWNYGYTFGSGTRLTVV.

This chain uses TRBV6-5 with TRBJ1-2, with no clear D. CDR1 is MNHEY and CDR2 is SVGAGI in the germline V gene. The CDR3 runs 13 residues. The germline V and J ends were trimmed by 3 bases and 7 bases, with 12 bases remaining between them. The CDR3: CASSYSILSGYTF. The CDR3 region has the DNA TGTGCCAGCAGTTATAGTATACTTAGTGGCTACACCTTC.

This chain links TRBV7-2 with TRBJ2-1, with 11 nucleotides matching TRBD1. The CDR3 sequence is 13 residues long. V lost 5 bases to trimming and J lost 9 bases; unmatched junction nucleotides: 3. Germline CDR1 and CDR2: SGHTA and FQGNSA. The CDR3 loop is CASSTGQGVEQFF. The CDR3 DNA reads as TGTGCCAGCAGCACGGGACAGGGGGTTGAGCAGTTCTTC.

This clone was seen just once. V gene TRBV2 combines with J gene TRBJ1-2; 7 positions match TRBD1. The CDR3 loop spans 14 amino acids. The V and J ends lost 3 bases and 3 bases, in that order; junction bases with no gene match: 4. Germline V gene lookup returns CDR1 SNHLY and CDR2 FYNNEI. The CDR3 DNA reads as TGTGCCAGCAGTGAGCAGGGGGATGACTATGGCTACACCTTC. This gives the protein CASSEQGDDYGYTF.

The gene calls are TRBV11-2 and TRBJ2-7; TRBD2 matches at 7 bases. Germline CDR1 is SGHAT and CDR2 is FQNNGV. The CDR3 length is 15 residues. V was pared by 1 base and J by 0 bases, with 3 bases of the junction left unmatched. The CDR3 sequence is CASSLGGGGSYEQYF. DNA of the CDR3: TGTGCCAGCAGCTTAGGGGGCGGGGGCTCCTACGAGCAGTACTTC.